One sample yielded the 30 T cell receptor beta chains listed below, sequenced in a study of T-cell reconstitution after alpha-beta-depleted transplantation in children. It was with unique molecular identifiers that the TCRbeta library was prepared. TCRdb reprocessed the PCR reads with MiXCR, giving one entry per CDR3 protein. Of 750,000 to 950,000 distinct CDR3 sequences in the sample, roughly 15% are singletons; the top ten hold 5%. Material: PBMCs, mostly from graft donor cells, obtained 360 days after TCRalphabeta/CD19-depleted stem cell transplant. Receptors originate from a male patient aged 10-17 years who had a stem cell transplant for acute lymphoblastic leukemia, so the T cells may come from the graft donor.

The chain recombines TRBV14 with TRBJ2-3, with D maybe TRBD2 (6 bases). This CDR3 is 15 amino acids long. Germline values: CDR1 SGHDN, CDR2 FVKESK. V lost 6 bases and J 2 bases, leaving 15 bases between the germline ends. CDR3 bases: TGTGCCAGCAGACCTACTCTAGCGAACACAGATACGCAGTATTTT. The encoded protein is CASRPTLANTDTQYF.

This chain uses TRBV12-3 or TRBV12-4 with TRBJ2-7, with TRBD1 matching over 8 bases. V lost 6 bases, J lost 6 bases, and 4 bases stayed unmatched. This CDR3 is built from 12 residues. CDR3 loop: CASRAQGGEQYF. In DNA, the CDR3 is TGTGCCAGCAGGGCACAGGGGGGCGAGCAGTACTTC.

V and J are TRBV9 and TRBJ2-7; TRBD2 matches at 7 bases. The CDR3 consists of 16 residues. Losses at the gene ends were 0 bases for V and 4 bases for J; bases not matched to a gene: 10. Germline assignment: CDR1 SGDLS and CDR2 YYNGEE. The CDR3 sequence is CASSVEPSEGGYEQYF. The CDR3 DNA reads as TGTGCCAGCAGCGTAGAACCTTCCGAGGGAGGGTACGAGCAGTACTTC.

This clonotype was counted a few times. The chain uses TRBV5-1 and TRBJ2-1; 12 nucleotides line up with TRBD2. J lost 3 bases, V lost 4 bases, and 5 bases had no gene match. Germline V gene data show CDR1 as SGHRS and CDR2 as YFSETQ. The CDR3 is 16 residues long. Written as DNA, the CDR3 is TGCGCCAGCAGCCTGCCTAGCGGGAGGGACTACAATGAGCAGTTCTTC. Protein sequence: CASSLPSGRDYNEQFF.

For the CDR3, the DNA is TGCGCCAGCAGTGATCCGGCGGCGAGCTCCTACGAGCAGTACTTC. Its protein is CASSDPAASSYEQYF. J is TRBJ2-7 and V is TRBV10-2, with unresolved D. The germline V gene has CDR1 WSHSY and CDR2 SAAADI. V was shortened by 3 bases and J by 0 bases, with 12 bases between the two germline ends. This CDR3 is 15 amino acids long.

V and J are TRBV11-1 and TRBJ1-4; the D gene is possibly TRBD1 (5 bases). V was pared by 1 base and J by 8 bases, with 17 bases between. The germline CDR1 and CDR2 sequences are SGHAT and FQDESV (reference sequence). This CDR3 is built from 16 residues. In DNA form, the CDR3 reads TGTGCCAGCAGCTTAGGGTTCGGAGGGGTCGAGGAAAAACTGTTTTTT. It translates to CASSLGFGGVEEKLFF.

V is TRBV15 and J is TRBJ2-1; the match to TRBD2 covers 14 bases. V was clipped by 0 bases and J by 15 bases; unmatched bases: 10. CDR3 length: 16 residues. The germline CDR1 and CDR2 sequences are LNHNV and YYDKDF (reference sequence). The DNA for the CDR3 is TGTGCCACCAGCAGAGATCGACTGGGACTAGCGGGAGAACTGTTCTTC. Translated, it gives CATSRDRLGLAGELFF.

This clonotype was seen a handful of times. This chain links TRBV6-1 with TRBJ2-7; 10 bases align to TRBD1. J lost 4 bases, V lost 4 bases, and 4 bases had no gene match. The CDR3 sequence is 14 residues long. The germline V gene has CDR1 MNHNS and CDR2 SASEGT. The CDR3 sequence: CASSADRGLYEQYF. The CDR3, as DNA: TGTGCCAGCAGTGCCGACAGGGGGCTATACGAGCAGTACTTC.

In its sample, this clonotype was seen many times. V gene TRBV20-1 combines with J gene TRBJ1-1; D gene uncertain. CDR3 size: 14 residues. The V gene lost 5 bases and the J gene lost 2 bases, with 15 bases spanning the gap. CDR1 DFQATT and CDR2 SNEGSKA come from the germline V gene (reference sequence). The CDR3 is CSARSAGRNTEAFF. The CDR3 bases are TGCAGTGCTCGCTCGGCAGGAAGAAACACTGAAGCTTTCTTT.

This clonotype was counted only a few times. V and J are TRBV12-3 or TRBV12-4 and TRBJ2-4; D is perhaps TRBD1 (6 bases). CDR3 length equals 15 residues. The V and J ends lost 6 bases and 4 bases respectively, with 16 bases between them. DNA for the CDR3: TGTGCCAGCAGCTCGACCGGGACACCAAAAAACATTCAGTACTTC. Its translation: CASSSTGTPKNIQYF.

The gene calls are TRBV29-1 and TRBJ1-4; D gene unclear. Germline-derived CDR1 and CDR2 are SQVTM and ANQGSEA. Trimming left V 4 bases short and J 10 bases short, with 16 bases between. The CDR3 extends over 13 amino acids. CDR3: CSVAGLLRGKLFF. As DNA, the CDR3 is TGCAGCGTTGCGGGTCTCCTTCGCGGAAAACTGTTTTTT.

In this sample, this clonotype turned up a few times. This chain links TRBV20-1 with TRBJ1-1; a weak D match, TRBD1 (6 bases). Germline loops: CDR1 DFQATT, CDR2 SNEGSKA (reference sequence). With 3 bases removed from V and 8 bases from J, the gap between germline ends came to 16 bases. The CDR3 has 13 amino acids. CDR3 coding DNA: TGCAGTGCTAGTGGGGGGCAGGGAATGGAAGCTTTCTTT. Protein: CSASGGQGMEAFF.

Worth noting for this clonotype: A much larger clonotype is one base distant, so this may be a read error. The chain joins TRBV4-2 to TRBJ2-7; 10 nucleotides agree with TRBD2. CDR3 length: 13 amino acids. The germline gives CDR1 LGHNA, CDR2 YNFKEQ. The CDR3 here is CASSSSGSREKYF. CDR3 DNA sequence: TGTGCCAGCAGCTCTAGCGGGAGTCGCGAGAAGTACTTC.

In this sample, this clonotype turned up a few times. The chain carries TRBV20-1 and TRBJ2-2; 7 bases align to TRBD2. V was clipped by 6 bases and J by 4 bases; unmatched bases: 5. This CDR3 region has 13 residues. Germline values: CDR1 DFQATT, CDR2 SNEGSKA (reference sequence). CDR3 amino acids: CSARTRSTGELFF. The CDR3 DNA reads TGCAGTGCCCGGACTAGAAGCACCGGGGAGCTGTTTTTT.

This clonotype has ten or more counts. The chain carries TRBV5-1 and TRBJ2-1; tentative D call: TRBD1 (5 bases). Trimming removed 0 bases at V and 8 bases at J, with 12 bases between. The CDR3 is made up of 14 amino acids. Per germline, CDR1 SGHRS and CDR2 YFSETQ. This chain's CDR3 is CASSLDIQVDEQFF. The CDR3 DNA reads TGCGCCAGCAGCTTGGACATACAGGTAGATGAGCAGTTCTTC.

The table lists this clonotype with many counts. The chain employs TRBV18 and TRBJ2-7; D tentatively fits TRBD1 or TRBD2 (5 bases each). This CDR3 spans 13 amino acids. The germline V gene encodes CDR1 KGHSH and CDR2 LQKENI. V was pared by 2 bases and J by 3 bases, with 8 bases between. CDR3 nucleotide sequence: TGTGCCAGCTCACCAGGGGCGGGCTACGAGCAGTACTTC. It translates to CASSPGAGYEQYF.

At least ten counts were recorded for this clonotype. The chain has TRBV5-1 and TRBJ2-5; 7 nucleotides line up with TRBD2. J gave up 4 bases and V 0 bases, and 3 bases lay outside the gene matches. Germline loops: CDR1 SGHRS, CDR2 YFSETQ. CDR3 size: 14 residues. The CDR3: CASSLGGGRETQYF. CDR3 in DNA: TGCGCCAGCAGCTTGGGGGGGGGAAGAGAGACCCAGTACTTC.

This clonotype was seen a few times. At one of its ends the junction is not consistent with the germline gene, which may arise from a read error. The chain employs TRBV5-1 and TRBJ1-1; D remains unclear. Per the germline V gene, CDR1 is SGHRS and CDR2 is YFSETQ. The CDR3 totals 12 residues. The CDR3 nucleotides read TGCGCCAGCGGCTTTTCCGGCACTGAAGCTTTCTTT. It yields the protein CASGFSGTEAFF.

This clonotype was seen once. V gene TRBV7-2 combines with J gene TRBJ1-2; no definite D call. Per the germline V gene, CDR1 is SGHTA and CDR2 is FQGNSA. This CDR3 has 13 amino acids. V was clipped by 11 bases and J by 8 bases, with 21 bases between them. CDR3 protein: CADPVGPFSGYTF. The CDR3 DNA sequence: TGTGCCGATCCCGTGGGCCCTTTCTCCGGCTACACCTTC.

This clonotype was counted only a few times. The chain recombines TRBV25-1 with TRBJ2-1, with unresolved D. Trimming removed 6 bases from V and 3 bases from J, with 9 bases in between. The germline V gene encodes CDR1 MGHDK and CDR2 SYGVNS. The CDR3 sequence is 13 residues long. This CDR3 is CASRGPGYNEQFF. The CDR3 bases are TGTGCCAGCAGAGGGCCGGGCTACAATGAGCAGTTCTTC.

Many counts were recorded for this clonotype. The chain combines TRBV7-8 with TRBJ2-1; D is uncertain. The V end was cut by 5 bases, the J end by 2 bases, with 4 bases between. The CDR3 extends over 12 amino acids. Per germline, CDR1 SGHVS and CDR2 FQNEAQ. The CDR3 protein is CASSTPYNEQFF. The CDR3 DNA reads as TGTGCCAGCAGCACGCCCTACAATGAGCAGTTCTTC.

This clonotype was counted only a few times. This chain uses TRBV11-2 with TRBJ2-1, with D uncertain. V was cut by 1 base and J by 10 bases, with 14 bases left in between. The CDR3 has 14 residues. Germline CDR1 reads SGHAT; CDR2 reads FQNNGV. CDR3 in amino acids: CASSLVKGRWEQFF. DNA of the CDR3: TGTGCCAGCAGCTTAGTAAAAGGACGTTGGGAGCAGTTCTTC.

This clonotype occurred a few times. The chain couples TRBV4-1 to TRBJ2-1; the D gene is possibly TRBD2 (6 bases). Trimming shortened V by 1 base and J by 4 bases, and 14 bases separated the two germline ends. CDR1 and CDR2 from the germline V gene are MGHRA and YSYEKL. This CDR3 contains 16 residues. CDR3 sequence reads: CASSQVPGVGYNEQFF. As DNA, the CDR3 is TGCGCCAGCAGCCAAGTCCCGGGAGTAGGTTACAATGAGCAGTTCTTC.

The chain uses TRBV6-1 and TRBJ2-6; 7 nucleotides align to TRBD1. The CDR3 has 15 amino acids. Trimming took 7 bases from V and 0 from J; bases not matched to a gene: 3. Germline V gene sequence: CDR1 MNHNS, CDR2 SASEGT. The CDR3 sequence: CASIDRDSGANVLTF. The DNA for the CDR3 is TGTGCCAGCATCGACAGGGACTCTGGGGCCAACGTCCTGACTTTC.

The rearrangement uses TRBV10-3 and TRBJ2-7, with D hard to call. The CDR3 extends over 15 amino acids. CDR1 and CDR2 (germline): ENHRY, SYGVKD. V lost 0 bases to trimming and J lost 7 bases, with 16 bases between them. The CDR3 spells CAISESIGQTMEQYF. The CDR3 DNA sequence: TGTGCCATCAGTGAGTCTATCGGCCAGACCATGGAGCAGTACTTC.

The table lists this clonotype with a few counts. J is TRBJ2-3 and V is TRBV7-9; tentatively, D is TRBD2 (6 bases). V lost 3 bases and J 2 bases, leaving 12 bases between the germline ends. The CDR3 covers 15 residues. CDR1 and CDR2 (germline): SEHNR, FQNEAQ (reference sequence). CDR3 protein: CASSLGLRYTDTQYF. In DNA form, the CDR3 reads TGTGCCAGCAGCTTGGGACTGAGGTACACAGATACGCAGTATTTT.

This clonotype was counted only a few times. The V gene is TRBV12-3 or TRBV12-4, the J gene TRBJ2-5; D assignment may be TRBD1 or TRBD2 (5 bases each). The CDR3 has 15 residues. Trimming stripped 3 bases from V and 6 bases from J, with 17 bases between. The CDR3 protein is CASSLDRGPLQTQYF. Here the CDR3 DNA reads TGTGCCAGCAGTTTGGACCGGGGCCCACTCCAGACCCAGTACTTC.

The V gene is TRBV28, the J gene TRBJ1-4; possibly TRBD1 for D (6 bases). CDR1 and CDR2 from the germline V gene are MDHEN and SYDVKM. V gave up 3 bases and J gave up 2 bases, with 13 bases separating them. The CDR3 sequence is 16 residues long. CDR3 protein: CASSFGGGWTNEKLFF. CDR3 DNA: TGTGCCAGCAGTTTTGGGGGGGGCTGGACTAATGAAAAACTGTTTTTT.

With respect to this clonotype: A clone one base away is much larger, so this may be a read error. The chain combines TRBV6-5 with TRBJ2-7; D gene ambiguous. Germline CDR1 reads MNHEY; CDR2 reads SVGAGI. CDR3 length: 11 residues. Deletions cut 10 bases from V and 0 bases from J, with 7 bases between. The CDR3 spells CATRSSYEQYF. The DNA of the CDR3 is TGTGCCACCAGGAGCTCCTACGAGCAGTACTTC.

This clonotype was recorded a few times. The chain is built from TRBV10-3 and TRBJ2-5, with D unclear. There are 11 residues in the CDR3. Germline CDR1 ENHRY, CDR2 SYGVKD. V was shortened by 8 bases and J by 5 bases, with 9 bases between the two germline ends. In DNA form, the CDR3 reads TGTGCCATCTGGGATGAGGAGACCCAGTACTTC. Translation: CAIWDEETQYF.